Each of the 5 T cell receptor beta chains below was sequenced from the same sample in a study of cytomegalovirus exposure and HLA in healthy donors. TCRdb's copy holds only in-frame clones and misses some; the assay was immunoSEQ multiplex PCR. This sample yields 130,000 or so clones, of which nearly 90% are seen a single time; around 3.4% belongs to the top ten. Sequenced material: PBMCs. The receptors shown here come from a young man in good health and CMV-seronegative.

Here the CDR3 reads CASSVGGSGANVLTF. The CDR3 region has the DNA TGTGCCAGCAGTGTAGGCGGGTCTGGGGCCAACGTCCTGACTTTC. The chain recombines TRBV6-4 with TRBJ2-6; possibly TRBD2 for D (5 bases). The germline V gene has CDR1 MRHNA and CDR2 SNTAGT. The CDR3 spans 15 residues. The ends were cut back, 4 bases at V and 1 base at J, with 8 bases in the middle.

V and J are TRBV7-9 and TRBJ1-6; a weak D match, TRBD1 (6 bases). CDR1 and CDR2 from the germline V gene are SEHNR and FQNEAQ (reference sequence). Trimming took 5 bases from V and 13 from J, leaving 21 bases between them. The CDR3 sequence is 15 residues long. The CDR3 is CASSPYNGGLRPLHF. CDR3 coding DNA: TGTGCCAGCAGCCCTTATAACGGGGGGCTCAGGCCCCTCCACTTT.

V is TRBV2 and J is TRBJ1-4; a weak D match, TRBD1 (6 bases). CDR1 and CDR2 from the germline V gene are SNHLY and FYNNEI. The CDR3 covers 15 residues. Trimming took off 5 bases at V and 0 bases at J, with 10 bases between the two ends. This chain's CDR3 is CASSLNRATNEKLFF. The DNA for the CDR3 is TGTGCCAGCAGTCTAAACAGGGCAACTAATGAAAAACTGTTTTTT.

The genes are TRBV15 and TRBJ1-5; D remains unclear. Germline V gives CDR1 LNHNV, CDR2 YYDKDF (reference sequence). Trimming removed 1 base at V and 5 bases at J, with 12 bases between. The CDR3 covers 15 residues. CDR3 DNA: TGTGCCACCAGCAGAGTCGACGGGGAACATCAGCCCCAGCATTTT. Its protein is CATSRVDGEHQPQHF.

CDR3 sequence (DNA): TGCGCCAGCAGCCAAGGGGCAGTCCTCGAGGGCGGGGAGCTGTTTTTT. It codes for CASSQGAVLEGGELFF. The gene calls are TRBV4-3 and TRBJ2-2, with TRBD2 as a possible D gene (5 bases). V was pared by 1 base and J by 7 bases, with 16 bases between. CDR1 and CDR2 from the germline V gene are LGHNA and YSLEER. CDR3 length: 16 amino acids.